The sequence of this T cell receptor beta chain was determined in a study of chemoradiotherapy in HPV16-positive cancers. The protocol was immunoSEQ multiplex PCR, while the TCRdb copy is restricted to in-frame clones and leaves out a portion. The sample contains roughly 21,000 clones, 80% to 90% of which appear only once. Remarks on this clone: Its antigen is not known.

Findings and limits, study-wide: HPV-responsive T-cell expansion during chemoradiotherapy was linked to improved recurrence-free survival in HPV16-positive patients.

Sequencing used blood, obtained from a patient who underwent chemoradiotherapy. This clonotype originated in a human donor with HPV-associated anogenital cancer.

The CDR3 DNA follows: TGTGCCAGCAGCCCGAGCGACTCCTACGAGCAGTACTTC. It yields the protein CASSPSDSYEQYF. The chain employs TRBV7-9 and TRBJ2-5; D remains ambiguous. The end of the DNA aligns better with TRBJ2-7, so the J call may be wrong. Germline V gene data show CDR1 as SEHNR and CDR2 as FQNEAQ (reference sequence). CDR3 length equals 13 residues.